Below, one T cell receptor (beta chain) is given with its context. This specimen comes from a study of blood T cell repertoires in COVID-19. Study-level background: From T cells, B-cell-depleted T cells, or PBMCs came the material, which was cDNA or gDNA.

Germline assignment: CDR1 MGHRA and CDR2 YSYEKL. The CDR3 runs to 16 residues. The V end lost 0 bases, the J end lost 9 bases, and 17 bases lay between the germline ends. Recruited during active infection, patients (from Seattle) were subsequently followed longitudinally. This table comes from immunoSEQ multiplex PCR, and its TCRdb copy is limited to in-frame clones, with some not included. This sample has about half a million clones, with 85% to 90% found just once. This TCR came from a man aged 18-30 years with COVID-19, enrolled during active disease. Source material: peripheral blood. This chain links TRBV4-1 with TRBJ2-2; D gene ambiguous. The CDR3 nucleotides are TGCGCCAGCAGCCAAGATGAAGTCGCTAGTTCCAGGGAGCTGTTTTTT. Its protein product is CASSQDEVASSRELFF.